This T cell receptor (beta chain) was profiled in a study of technical replicates of blood from a handful of donors. TCRdb keeps only in-frame clones here, not all; method: immunoSEQ multiplex PCR. The sample holds about 80,000 clones, approximately 83% seen once. This clone has only a few counts. This CDR3 spans 10 amino acids. Germline V gene lookup returns CDR1 MNHNY and CDR2 SVGAGI (reference sequence). Deletions cut 6 bases from V and 7 bases from J, with 6 bases between. The chain has TRBV6-6 and TRBJ1-1, with D tentatively TRBD1 (6 bases). Sequencing was performed on PBMCs. This receptor was identified in a human donor in good health. Some clones in this sample may be carry-over from other donors' samples. The DNA of the CDR3 is TGTGCCAGCAGGGACAGTGAAGCTTTCTTT. Its protein product is CASRDSEAFF.